The clone carrying this T cell receptor beta chain was seen ten or more times. No antigen is known for it. Orbital computed tomography, together with clinical symptoms, serum thyroxine, TRAb and thyroid ultrasound, was used for diagnosis. Researchers took RNA transcripts and amplified TCR beta CDR3 regions from them. In the first round, RT-PCR was carried out with HTBI primers, and a multiplex PCR formed the second round. Each CDR3 protein gets one entry after TCRdb re-called the multiplex PCR reads with MiXCR. This sample has 150,000 or so distinct CDR3 sequences; under 40% occur once, and the top ten carry approximately 5.5%. The data derive from a study of Graves' ophthalmopathy and Graves' hyperthyroidism. Study-wide findings and caveats: The model reached approximately 70% sensitivity and roughly 76% specificity for predicting ophthalmopathy progression.

After removal of 8 bases from V and 6 bases from J, the junction contained 1 base not matched to a gene. Germline V gives CDR1 ENHRY, CDR2 SYGVKD. This CDR3 spans 11 amino acids. This clonotype was obtained from a woman aged 40 to 49 with Graves' ophthalmopathy. Source material: peripheral blood. J is TRBJ1-2 and V is TRBV10-3; 9 nucleotides line up with TRBD1. The CDR3 reads CAIRQGDGYTF. CDR3 in DNA: TGTGCCATCCGACAGGGGGATGGCTACACCTTC.